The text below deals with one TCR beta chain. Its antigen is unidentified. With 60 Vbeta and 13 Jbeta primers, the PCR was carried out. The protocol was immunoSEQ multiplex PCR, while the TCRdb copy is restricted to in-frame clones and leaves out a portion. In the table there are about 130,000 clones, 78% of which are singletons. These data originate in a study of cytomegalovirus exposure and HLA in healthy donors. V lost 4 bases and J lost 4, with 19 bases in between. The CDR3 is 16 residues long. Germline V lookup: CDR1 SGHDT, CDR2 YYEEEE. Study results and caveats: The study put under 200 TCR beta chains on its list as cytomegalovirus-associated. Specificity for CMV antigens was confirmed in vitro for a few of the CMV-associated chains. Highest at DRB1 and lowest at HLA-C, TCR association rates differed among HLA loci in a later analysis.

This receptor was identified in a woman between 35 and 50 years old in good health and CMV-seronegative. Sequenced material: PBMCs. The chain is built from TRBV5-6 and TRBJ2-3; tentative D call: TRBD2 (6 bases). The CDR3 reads CASSLAPRERSDTQYF. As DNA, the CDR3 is TGTGCCAGCAGCCTGGCCCCCCGGGAGAGGTCAGATACGCAGTATTTT.